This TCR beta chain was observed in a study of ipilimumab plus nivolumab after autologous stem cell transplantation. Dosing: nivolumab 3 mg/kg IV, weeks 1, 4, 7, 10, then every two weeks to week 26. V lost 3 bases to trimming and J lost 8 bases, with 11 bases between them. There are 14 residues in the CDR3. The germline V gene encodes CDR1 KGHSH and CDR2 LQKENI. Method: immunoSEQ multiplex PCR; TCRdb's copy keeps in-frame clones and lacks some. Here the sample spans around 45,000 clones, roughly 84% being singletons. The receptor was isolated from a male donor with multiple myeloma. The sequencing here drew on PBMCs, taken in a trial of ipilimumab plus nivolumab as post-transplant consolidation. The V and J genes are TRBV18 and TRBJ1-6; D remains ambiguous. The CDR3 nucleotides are TGTGCCAGCTCACCTTCGTCGGGAGATTCACCCCTCCACTTT. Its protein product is CASSPSSGDSPLHF.